A single sample is the source of the 24 T cell receptor beta chains below, sequenced in a study of spatial heterogeneity in lung cancer. Overall study findings and caveats: Counts of expanded intratumoral alpha and beta TCRs tracked tumor mutation counts.

One entry per CDR3 protein, called by TCRdb with MiXCR from the 5' RACE reads. The data hold approximately 16,000 distinct CDR3 sequences, with 6.5% to 8.5% observed a single time. Stated time point: sample taken at primary tumor resection. Their antigens remain unidentified. This specimen consisted of lung tumor tissue, obtained at surgery. These receptors were taken from a female donor with early-stage non-small cell lung cancer.

On this clonotype: Since the library was made to target alpha chains, this beta chain is a stray read and its abundance is not meaningful. This chain uses TRBV7-2 with TRBJ1-5, with 9 bases matching TRBD1. CDR3 length: 17 amino acids. Germline V gene sequence: CDR1 SGHTA, CDR2 FQGNSA. Trimming at V came to 1 base and at J to 6 bases, leaving 10 bases not matched to a gene. CDR3 bases: TGTGCCAGCAGCTTAGACGGGACAGGGTTTGGGAGTCAGCCCCAGCATTTT. Its translation: CASSLDGTGFGSQPQHF. The full variable domain, in which reference TRBV7-2 and TRBJ1-5 provide the parts outside the CDR3, is GAGVSQSPSNKVTEKGKDVELRCDPISGHTALYWYRQSLGQGLEFLIYFQGNSAPDKSGLPSDRFSAERTGGSVSTLTIQRTQQEDSAVYLCASSLDGTGFGSQPQHFGDGTRLSIL.

This clonotype is deemed medium-sized (0.01 to 0.1%). Since it is a stray read in a library aimed at alpha chains, this beta chain has a size that is not meaningful. The V gene is TRBV27, the J gene TRBJ1-3; D is unclear. CDR3 length: 12 residues. The ends were cut back, 3 bases at V and 0 bases at J, with 0 bases in the middle. CDR1 MNHEY and CDR2 SMNVEV come from the germline V gene (reference sequence). The CDR3 DNA reads as TGTGCCAGCAGTTTCTCTGGAAACACCATATATTTT. This encodes CASSFSGNTIYF.

In its sample, this clonotype was seen many times. Because this beta chain is a stray read in a library intended to capture alpha chains, its abundance should not be given much weight. The chain joins TRBV27 to TRBJ1-5; 9 bases are a match to TRBD1. Per the germline V gene, CDR1 is MNHEY and CDR2 is SMNVEV (reference sequence). Trimming removed 2 bases from V and 6 bases from J; junction bases left unmatched: 17. The CDR3 totals 19 residues. The chain's CDR3 is CASSLRPIDGDRDGQPQHF. The DNA for the CDR3 is TGTGCCAGCAGTTTACGGCCAATCGACGGGGACAGGGATGGTCAGCCCCAGCATTTT.

Worth noting for this clonotype: This beta chain appears as a stray read in a library generated for alpha chains; its size is not informative. This chain uses TRBV20-1 with TRBJ1-1, with a weak D call TRBD1 (6 bases). The CDR3 has 13 residues. Germline values: CDR1 DFQATT, CDR2 SNEGSKA (reference sequence). V dropped 3 bases and J dropped 4 bases, with 12 bases sitting between them. The CDR3 DNA sequence: TGCAGTGCTAGTCCGGACAGCGTCACTGAAGCTTTCTTT. Translating gives CSASPDSVTEAFF.

This clonotype has at least ten counts. The library was designed around alpha chains, so this beta chain is a stray read whose abundance carries little weight. The genes are TRBV20-1 and TRBJ2-1; weak D call: TRBD2 (6 bases). CDR1 and CDR2 (germline): DFQATT, SNEGSKA (reference sequence). The CDR3 totals 14 residues. The V end was cut by 4 bases, the J end by 3 bases, with 13 bases between. CDR3 sequence (DNA): TGCAGTGCTACATTTGGTAGCGGCTACAATGAGCAGTTCTTC. The encoded protein is CSATFGSGYNEQFF.

This clonotype was counted many times. A library prepared for alpha chains yielded this beta chain as an off-target read; its size is of little meaning. The V call is TRBV7-9, the J call TRBJ2-3; D possibly corresponds to TRBD2 (6 bases). The V and J ends lost 3 bases and 4 bases respectively, with 8 bases between them. The CDR3 is 13 residues long. CDR1 is SEHNR and CDR2 is FQNEAQ in the germline V gene (reference sequence). CDR3 in DNA: TGTGCCAGCAGCTTTAGCGGACCAGATACGCAGTATTTT. Encoded protein: CASSFSGPDTQYF.

This clonotype appeared many times. This beta chain was picked up by a library intended for alpha chains and is off target, so its count carries little meaning. J is TRBJ2-7 and V is TRBV28; D not certain. The CDR3 extends over 15 amino acids. V was pared by 10 bases and J by 3 bases, with 22 bases between. Germline CDR1 reads MDHEN; CDR2 reads SYDVKM. CDR3 sequence: CATSSPGLLGYEQYF. DNA of the CDR3: TGTGCCACCTCGTCCCCCGGCCTTTTGGGCTACGAGCAGTACTTC.

This clonotype has just a few counts. A junction boundary mismatches the germline segment, possibly from a read error. Little can be read into the size of this beta chain, an off-target read in a library designed for alpha chains. The chain couples TRBV7-3 to TRBJ2-7, with D uncertain. Germline V lookup: CDR1 SGHTA, CDR2 FQGTGA. The CDR3 has 14 amino acids. In nucleotides, the CDR3 is TGTGCCAGCAGCTTAATGGGGTCATCCTCCGAGCAGTACTTC. It yields the protein CASSLMGSSSEQYF.

This clonotype was seen repeatedly, ten times or more. This beta chain appears as a stray read in a library generated for alpha chains; its size is not informative. The chain combines TRBV5-6 with TRBJ2-7, with TRBD1 matching 8 bases. The ends lost 3 bases at V and 5 bases at J; junction bases unmatched: 16. The CDR3 extends over 17 amino acids. The germline V gene encodes CDR1 SGHDT and CDR2 YYEEEE. The CDR3 DNA reads TGTGCCAGCAGCTGGGGGCAGATGCGCTTACAGGGGGACGAGCAGTACTTC. It translates to CASSWGQMRLQGDEQYF.

This clonotype was recorded many times. Since it is a stray read in a library aimed at alpha chains, this beta chain has a size that is not meaningful. V gene TRBV11-2 combines with J gene TRBJ1-5, with D uncertain. Germline V gene sequence: CDR1 SGHAT, CDR2 FQNNGV. The CDR3 totals 15 residues. The V and J ends lost 1 base and 6 bases respectively, with 13 bases between them. The chain's CDR3 is CASSLASAVGQPQHF. The CDR3 DNA sequence: TGTGCCAGCAGCTTAGCATCGGCGGTGGGTCAGCCCCAGCATTTT.

This clonotype was observed a handful of times. This beta chain is off target for a library built for alpha chains, so its abundance means little. DNA for the CDR3: TGTGCCAGTAAACCGGGACTAGCCAACAATGAGCAGTTCTTC. It translates to CASKPGLANNEQFF. V is TRBV6-5 and J is TRBJ2-1; 9 nucleotides line up with TRBD2. The CDR3 has 14 residues. Unmatched junction bases numbered 8, after V lost 9 bases and J lost 5 bases. Germline V gene lookup returns CDR1 MNHEY and CDR2 SVGAGI.

This clonotype occurred many times. This beta chain lies outside the target of a library built for alpha chains; its clone size means little. The chain employs TRBV7-2 and TRBJ1-1; D gene unclear. The V and J ends lost 1 base and 4 bases respectively, with 7 bases between them. This CDR3 is 13 amino acids long. Germline V lookup: CDR1 SGHTA, CDR2 FQGNSA. CDR3 region: CASSLGQSTEAFF. The DNA for the CDR3 is TGTGCCAGCAGCTTAGGGCAGAGCACTGAAGCTTTCTTT.

At least ten counts were recorded for this clonotype. The library was prepared for alpha chains; this beta chain is a stray read, so its frequency means little. The chain has TRBV12-3 or TRBV12-4 and TRBJ1-5, with 10 bases matching TRBD1. This CDR3 comprises 17 residues. V lost 5 bases and J lost 3; bases outside the gene matches: 10. CDR3: CASSPERQGAVNQPQHF. The CDR3 DNA sequence: TGTGCCAGCAGTCCTGAGCGACAGGGGGCGGTCAATCAGCCCCAGCATTTT.

As concerns this clonotype: This beta chain slipped into a library made for alpha chains as a stray read, so its size is not meaningful. The chain employs TRBV18 and TRBJ1-1, with D hard to call. Trimming removed 1 base at V and 0 bases at J, with 9 bases between. Per the germline V gene, CDR1 is KGHSH and CDR2 is LQKENI. The CDR3 contains 15 residues. DNA of the CDR3: TGTGCCAGCTCACCACAGGGATCGATGAACACTGAAGCTTTCTTT. It translates to CASSPQGSMNTEAFF. Together with reference TRBV18 and TRBJ1-1, the CDR3 gives the full variable domain: NAGVMQNPRHLVRRRGQEARLRCSPMKGHSHVYWYRQLPEEGLKFMVYLQKENIIDESGMPKERFSAEFPKEGPSILRIQQVVRGDSAAYFCASSPQGSMNTEAFFGQGTRLTVV.

Ten or more counts support this clonotype. The library was prepared for alpha chains; this beta chain is a stray read, so its frequency means little. The V call is TRBV10-3, the J call TRBJ2-7; no reliable D call. Trimming shortened V by 8 bases and J by 4 bases, and 9 bases separated the two germline ends. CDR1 and CDR2 (germline): ENHRY, SYGVKD. The CDR3 has 11 amino acids. The chain's CDR3 is CAIAQTYEQYF. The CDR3, as DNA: TGTGCCATCGCCCAGACTTACGAGCAGTACTTC.

Many counts were recorded for this clonotype. Because this beta chain is a stray read in a library intended to capture alpha chains, its abundance should not be given much weight. This rearrangement joins TRBV27 to TRBJ1-3; the match to TRBD1 covers 7 bases. CDR3 length equals 16 residues. In germline, CDR1 is MNHEY, CDR2 SMNVEV (reference sequence). With V trimmed by 3 bases and J by 0 bases, 5 bases remained unmatched. DNA for the CDR3: TGTGCCAGCAGTTTGAGGGGGCAGATCTCTGGAAACACCATATATTTT. Its protein product is CASSLRGQISGNTIYF.

About this clonotype itself: The library was built for alpha chains, so this beta chain is an off-target read and its size means little. The genes are TRBV6-5 and TRBJ1-2; weak D call: TRBD1 (5 bases). The V gene's germline CDR1 is MNHEY and CDR2 SVGAGI. This CDR3 is built from 14 residues. V gave up 4 bases and J gave up 4 bases, with 13 bases separating them. The DNA of the CDR3 is TGTGCCAGCAGTTCCCCTGACGGGGGCTATGGCTACACCTTC. Translation: CASSSPDGGYGYTF.

This clonotype appeared many times. This beta chain is a stray read from a library made for alpha chains; its abundance is not meaningful. The J gene is TRBJ2-3, the V gene TRBV5-1; the match to TRBD1 covers 8 bases. CDR1 is SGHRS, CDR2 YFSETQ, per germline. V gave up 4 bases and J gave up 2 bases; unmatched junction bases: 15. There are 18 residues in the CDR3. CDR3 in amino acids: CASSAGQAGWGHTDTQYF. In nucleotides, the CDR3 is TGCGCCAGCAGCGCGGGACAGGCCGGGTGGGGGCACACAGATACGCAGTATTTT.

This clonotype qualifies as medium-sized. Little can be read into the size of this beta chain, an off-target read in a library designed for alpha chains. The V and J genes are TRBV20-1 and TRBJ2-1, with 7 bases that match TRBD2. The CDR3 extends over 13 amino acids. Germline V gene sequence: CDR1 DFQATT, CDR2 SNEGSKA (reference sequence). V trimming: 0 bases; J trimming: 9 bases; junction bases outside the gene matches: 5. This chain's CDR3 is CSARDRLAGEQFF. CDR3 nucleotides: TGCAGTGCTAGAGACCGACTAGCTGGTGAGCAGTTCTTC.

There are many counts of this clonotype. The library was prepared for alpha chains; this beta chain is a stray read, so its frequency means little. The chain has TRBV24-1 and TRBJ2-1; tentatively, D is TRBD1 (6 bases). Germline CDR1 KGHDR, CDR2 SFDVKD. The CDR3 runs 14 residues. V was shortened by 0 bases and J by 7 bases, with 9 bases between the two germline ends. As DNA, the CDR3 is TGTGCCACCAGTGATTTGTACAGGGATAATGAGCAGTTCTTC. This codes for CATSDLYRDNEQFF.

This clonotype was detected many times. This beta chain is an off-target read within a library intended for alpha chains, so its frequency means little. This chain joins TRBV11-2 and TRBJ1-5; 7 bases match TRBD1. CDR1 and CDR2 (germline): SGHAT, FQNNGV. V lost 0 bases to trimming and J lost 7 bases; unmatched junction nucleotides: 3. The CDR3 is 14 amino acids. The CDR3 nucleotides read TGTGCCAGCAGCTTAGAGGCAGGGGGACAGCCCCAGCATTTT. It specifies CASSLEAGGQPQHF. The full variable domain, its missing parts supplied by reference TRBV11-2 and TRBJ1-5, is EAGVAQSPRYKIIEKRQSVAFWCNPISGHATLYWYQQILGQGPKLLIQFQNNGVVDDSQLPKDRFSAERLKGVDSTLKIQPAKLEDSAVYLCASSLEAGGQPQHFGDGTRLSIL.

By share, this clonotype ranks as medium-sized. This beta chain represents an off-target read in a library built for alpha chains; its size is of limited meaning. V is TRBV13 and J is TRBJ2-7; TRBD1 matches at 10 bases. The CDR3 totals 15 residues. The germline V gene encodes CDR1 PRHDT and CDR2 FYEKMQ (reference sequence). The J segment lost 3 bases and the V segment lost 5 bases, leaving 7 bases of the junction unmatched. The CDR3 coding sequence is TGTGCCAGCAGCACCCGGACAGGGGGGCTCTACGAGCAGTACTTC. Its protein is CASSTRTGGLYEQYF.

There are many counts of this clonotype. This beta chain is an unintended read in a library built for alpha chains; its size means little. This chain joins TRBV9 and TRBJ1-1; D is unclear. The V and J ends lost 0 bases and 1 base respectively, with 10 bases between them. Germline V gene data show CDR1 as SGDLS and CDR2 as YYNGEE. CDR3 length: 15 residues. For the CDR3, the DNA is TGTGCCAGCAGCGTAGGGTCTTTGGGGAACACTGAAGCTTTCTTT. Translating it yields CASSVGSLGNTEAFF.

In its sample, this clonotype is medium-sized. Since it is a stray read in a library aimed at alpha chains, this beta chain has a size that is not meaningful. V usage is TRBV7-2 and J usage is TRBJ1-2, with a weak D call TRBD1 (5 bases). V was cut by 8 bases and J by 8 bases, with 18 bases left in between. In germline, CDR1 is SGHTA, CDR2 FQGNSA. The CDR3 is made up of 13 amino acids. DNA of the CDR3: TGTGCCAGCGCCTTTACGGGGCCAGGGGGCTACACCTTC. Translating gives CASAFTGPGGYTF.